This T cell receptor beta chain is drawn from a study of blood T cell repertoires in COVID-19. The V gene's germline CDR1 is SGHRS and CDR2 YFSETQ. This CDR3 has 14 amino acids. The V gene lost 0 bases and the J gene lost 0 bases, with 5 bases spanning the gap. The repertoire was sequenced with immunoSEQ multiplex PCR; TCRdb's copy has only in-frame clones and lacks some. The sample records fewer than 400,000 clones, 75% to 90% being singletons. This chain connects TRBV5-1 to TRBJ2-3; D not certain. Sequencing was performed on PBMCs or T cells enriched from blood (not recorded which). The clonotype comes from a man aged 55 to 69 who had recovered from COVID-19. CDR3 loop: CASSLGSSTDTQYF. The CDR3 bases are TGCGCCAGCAGCTTGGGCAGTAGCACAGATACGCAGTATTTT.